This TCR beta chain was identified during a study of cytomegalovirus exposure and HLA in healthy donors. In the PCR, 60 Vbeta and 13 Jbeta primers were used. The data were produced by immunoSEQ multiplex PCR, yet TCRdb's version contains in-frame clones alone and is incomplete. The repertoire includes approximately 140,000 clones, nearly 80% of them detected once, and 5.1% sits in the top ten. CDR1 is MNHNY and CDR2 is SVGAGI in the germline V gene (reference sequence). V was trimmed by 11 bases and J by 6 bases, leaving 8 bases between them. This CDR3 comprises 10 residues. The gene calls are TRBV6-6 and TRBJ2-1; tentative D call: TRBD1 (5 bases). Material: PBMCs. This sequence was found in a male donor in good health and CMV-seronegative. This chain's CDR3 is CAAGLNEQFF. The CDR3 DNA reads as TGTGCCGCAGGGCTCAATGAGCAGTTCTTC.